This TCR beta chain was captured in a study of cytomegalovirus exposure and HLA in healthy donors. For this clone: The antigen remains unidentified.

Study-wide findings and caveats: Researchers reportedly found TCR beta sequences accurately predicted most subjects' HLA-A and HLA-B alleles.

V was pared by 4 bases and J by 2 bases, with 18 bases between. The CDR3 sequence is 16 residues long. Germline lookup yields CDR1 LNHDA and CDR2 SQIVND (reference sequence). In the PCR, 60 Vbeta and 13 Jbeta primers were used. Assay: immunoSEQ multiplex PCR; the TCRdb copy retains only in-frame clones and omits some. This table holds about 150,000 clones, around 74% found once. The chain combines TRBV19 with TRBJ2-7; D is perhaps TRBD2 (5 bases). The sequenced sample was PBMCs. This TCR came from a man aged 18 to 29 in good health and CMV-seropositive. CDR3 DNA sequence: TGTGCCAGTAGTAACCCATCGGGCGGGCAAACCTACGAGCAGTACTTC. Protein product: CASSNPSGGQTYEQYF. Full variable domain (remainder filled in from reference TRBV19 and TRBJ2-7): DGGITQSPKYLFRKEGQNVTLSCEQNLNHDAMYWYRQDPGQGLRLIYYSQIVNDFQKGDIAEGYSVSREKKESFPLTVTSAQKNPTAFYLCASSNPSGGQTYEQYFGPGTRLTVT.